A selection of T cell receptor beta chains follows, all from one sample in a study of radiation and T cells in renal cell carcinoma. Sequenced by immunoSEQ multiplex PCR; TCRdb stores in-frame clones only, minus some. The sample has approximately 24,000 clones; 47% are singletons. Sequenced material: tumor tissue, taken from a patient whose treatment included radiotherapy and nephrectomy. These receptors were taken from a woman in her fifties or sixties with renal cell carcinoma. CDR3s include the opening cysteine and the closing phenylalanine or tryptophan. D genes are given only for firm matches. Size tells how often a clone was seen (once, few, many) or the class of an expanded clone, and some rows leave it out.

CDR3nt: TGTGCCAGCAGCGTAGAAGAGCCCGGGACAACCTATGGCTACACCTTC
CDR3aa: CASSVEEPGTTYGYTF
v_gene: TRBV9
j_gene: TRBJ1-2
d_gene: -
abundance: -

CDR3nt: TGTGCCAGCAGCCTCCTTAGCGGGGGGGCGAATGAGCAGTTCTTC
CDR3aa: CASSLLSGGANEQFF
v_gene: TRBV7-2
j_gene: TRBJ2-1
d_gene: TRBD2
abundance: -

CDR3nt: TGTGCCAGCAGCTTAGGGCCGGGACTAGCGGCCGGGGAGCTGTTTTTT
CDR3aa: CASSLGPGLAAGELFF
v_gene: TRBV7-6
j_gene: TRBJ2-2
d_gene: TRBD2
abundance: many

CDR3nt: TGTGCCAGCAGCGTAGATAACAGGGGACATGGCTACACCTTC
CDR3aa: CASSVDNRGHGYTF
v_gene: TRBV9
j_gene: TRBJ1-2
d_gene: TRBD1
abundance: many

CDR3nt: TGTGCCAGCAGTGATCCTCGGGGGACACACTATGGCTACACCTTC
CDR3aa: CASSDPRGTHYGYTF
v_gene: TRBV6-1
j_gene: TRBJ1-2
d_gene: -
abundance: -

CDR3nt: TGTGCCAGTGGGCTGGGACGGAAGAACACTGAAGCTTTCTTT
CDR3aa: CASGLGRKNTEAFF
v_gene: TRBV9
j_gene: TRBJ1-1
d_gene: -
abundance: -

CDR3nt: TGTGCCACCAGCAGAGTGACGGGCGTGAGTGGCTACACCTTC
CDR3aa: CATSRVTGVSGYTF
v_gene: TRBV15
j_gene: TRBJ1-2
d_gene: -
abundance: -

CDR3nt: TGTGCCAGTCGACAGAACATCAATTATGGCTACACCTTC
CDR3aa: CASRQNINYGYTF
v_gene: TRBV10-3
j_gene: TRBJ1-2
d_gene: -
abundance: many

CDR3nt: TGTGCCAGCAGTGTCAGGGACGGGGCCAAAAACATTCAGTACTTC
CDR3aa: CASSVRDGAKNIQYF
v_gene: TRBV2
j_gene: TRBJ2-4
d_gene: -
abundance: many

CDR3nt: TGTGCCAGCAGCCAAGATAGGGCAGGGGGTGACCTCGCGAACACCGGGGAGCTGTTTTTT
CDR3aa: CASSQDRAGGDLANTGELFF
v_gene: TRBV4-2
j_gene: TRBJ2-2
d_gene: TRBD1
abundance: -

CDR3nt: TGTGCCACCCGGCAGGGTACGAGCAATCAGCCCCAGCATTTT
CDR3aa: CATRQGTSNQPQHF
v_gene: TRBV6-6
j_gene: TRBJ1-5
d_gene: -
abundance: -

CDR3nt: TGTGCCATCAGGCAGGGGGACACTGAAGCTTTCTTT
CDR3aa: CAIRQGDTEAFF
v_gene: TRBV10-3
j_gene: TRBJ1-1
d_gene: TRBD1
abundance: once

CDR3nt: TGTGCCAGCAGCCCCTGGGGGGAGGAAAAACTGTTTTTT
CDR3aa: CASSPWGEEKLFF
v_gene: TRBV7-9
j_gene: TRBJ1-4
d_gene: -
abundance: many

CDR3nt: TGCGCCAGCAGCTTGGAGGGCATAAGTGACTATGGCTACACCTTC
CDR3aa: CASSLEGISDYGYTF
v_gene: TRBV5-1
j_gene: TRBJ1-2
d_gene: -
abundance: -

CDR3nt: TGTGCCAGCAGTTACTCGCTGGATAATGAAGCTTTCTTT
CDR3aa: CASSYSLDNEAFF
v_gene: TRBV6-6
j_gene: TRBJ1-1
d_gene: -
abundance: -